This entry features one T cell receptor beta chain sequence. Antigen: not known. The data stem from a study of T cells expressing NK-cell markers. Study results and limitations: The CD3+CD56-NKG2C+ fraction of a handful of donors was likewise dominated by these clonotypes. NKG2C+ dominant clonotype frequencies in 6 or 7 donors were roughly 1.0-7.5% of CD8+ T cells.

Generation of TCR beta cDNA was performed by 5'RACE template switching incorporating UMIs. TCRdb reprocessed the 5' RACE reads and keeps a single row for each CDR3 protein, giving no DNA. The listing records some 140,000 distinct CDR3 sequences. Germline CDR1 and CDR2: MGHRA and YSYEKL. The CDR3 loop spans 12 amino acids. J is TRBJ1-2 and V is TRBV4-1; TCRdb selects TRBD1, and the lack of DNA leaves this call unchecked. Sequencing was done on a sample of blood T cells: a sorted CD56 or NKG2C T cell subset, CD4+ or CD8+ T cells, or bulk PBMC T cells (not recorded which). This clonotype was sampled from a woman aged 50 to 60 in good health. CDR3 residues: CASSQGGPGYTF.